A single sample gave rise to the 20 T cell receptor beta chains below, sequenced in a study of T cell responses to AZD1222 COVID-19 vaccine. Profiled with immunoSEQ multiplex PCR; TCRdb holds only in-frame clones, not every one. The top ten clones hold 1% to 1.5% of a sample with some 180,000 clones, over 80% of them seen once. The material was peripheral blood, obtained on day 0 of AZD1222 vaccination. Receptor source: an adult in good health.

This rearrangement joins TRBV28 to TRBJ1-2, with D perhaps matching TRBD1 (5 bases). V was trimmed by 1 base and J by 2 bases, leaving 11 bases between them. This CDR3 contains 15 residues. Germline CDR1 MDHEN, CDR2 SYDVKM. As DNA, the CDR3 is TGTGCCAGCAGTTTATCCCCAGGGACCAACTATGGCTACACCTTC. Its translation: CASSLSPGTNYGYTF.

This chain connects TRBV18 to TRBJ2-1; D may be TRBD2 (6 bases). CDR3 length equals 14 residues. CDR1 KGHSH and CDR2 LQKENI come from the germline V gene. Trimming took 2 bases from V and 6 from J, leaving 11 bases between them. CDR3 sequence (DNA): TGTGCCAGCTCACCAAACGCGGGGTCCAATGAGCAGTTCTTC. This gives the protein CASSPNAGSNEQFF.

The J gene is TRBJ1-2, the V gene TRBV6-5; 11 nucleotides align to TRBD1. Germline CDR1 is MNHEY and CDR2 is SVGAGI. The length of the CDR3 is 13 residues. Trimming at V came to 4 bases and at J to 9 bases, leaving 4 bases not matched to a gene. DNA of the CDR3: TGTGCCAGCAGTTCTGGACAGGGGGCACGCTACACCTTC. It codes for CASSSGQGARYTF.

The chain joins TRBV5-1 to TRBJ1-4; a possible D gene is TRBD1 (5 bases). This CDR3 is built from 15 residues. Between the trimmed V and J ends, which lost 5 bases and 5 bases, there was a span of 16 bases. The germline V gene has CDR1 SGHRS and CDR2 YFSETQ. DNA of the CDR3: TGCGCCAGCAGGACCCAAGCGGGGCCCAATGAAAAACTGTTTTTT. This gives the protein CASRTQAGPNEKLFF. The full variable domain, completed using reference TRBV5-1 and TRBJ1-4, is KAGVTQTPRYLIKTRGQQVTLSCSPISGHRSVSWYQQTPGQGLQFLFEYFSETQRNKGNFPGRFSGRQFSNSRSEMNVSTLELGDSALYLCASRTQAGPNEKLFFGSGTQLSVL.

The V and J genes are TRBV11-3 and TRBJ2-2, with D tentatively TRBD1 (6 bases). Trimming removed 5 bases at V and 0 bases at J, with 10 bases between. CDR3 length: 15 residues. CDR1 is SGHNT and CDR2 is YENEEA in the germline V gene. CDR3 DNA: TGTGCCAGCAGCATACAGGGAACGAACACCGGGGAGCTGTTTTTT. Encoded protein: CASSIQGTNTGELFF.

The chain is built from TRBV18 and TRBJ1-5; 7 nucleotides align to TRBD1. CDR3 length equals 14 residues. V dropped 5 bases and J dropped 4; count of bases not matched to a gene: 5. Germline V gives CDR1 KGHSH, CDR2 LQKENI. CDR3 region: CASSTGVTNQPQHF. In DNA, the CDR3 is TGTGCCAGCTCAACAGGGGTGACGAATCAGCCCCAGCATTTT. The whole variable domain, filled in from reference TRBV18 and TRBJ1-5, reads NAGVMQNPRHLVRRRGQEARLRCSPMKGHSHVYWYRQLPEEGLKFMVYLQKENIIDESGMPKERFSAEFPKEGPSILRIQQVVRGDSAAYFCASSTGVTNQPQHFGDGTRLSIL.

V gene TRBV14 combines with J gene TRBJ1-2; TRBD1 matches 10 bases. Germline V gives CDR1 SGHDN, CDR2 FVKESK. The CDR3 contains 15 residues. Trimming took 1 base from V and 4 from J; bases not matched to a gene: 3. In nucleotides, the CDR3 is TGTGCCAGCAGCCAAGCGACAGGGGGCACCTATGGCTACACCTTC. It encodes CASSQATGGTYGYTF.

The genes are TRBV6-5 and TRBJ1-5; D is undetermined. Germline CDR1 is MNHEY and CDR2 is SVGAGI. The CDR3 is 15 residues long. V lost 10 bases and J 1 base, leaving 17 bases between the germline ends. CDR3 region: CATILMGLSNQPQHF. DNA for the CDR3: TGTGCCACCATTCTGATGGGGTTGAGCAATCAGCCCCAGCATTTT.

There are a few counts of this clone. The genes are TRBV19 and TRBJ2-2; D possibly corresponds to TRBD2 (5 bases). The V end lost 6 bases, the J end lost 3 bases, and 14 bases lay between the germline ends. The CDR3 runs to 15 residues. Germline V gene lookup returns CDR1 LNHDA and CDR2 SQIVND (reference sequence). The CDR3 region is CASRGQAGDTGELFF. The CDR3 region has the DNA TGTGCCAGTAGAGGGCAAGCCGGGGACACCGGGGAGCTGTTTTTT.

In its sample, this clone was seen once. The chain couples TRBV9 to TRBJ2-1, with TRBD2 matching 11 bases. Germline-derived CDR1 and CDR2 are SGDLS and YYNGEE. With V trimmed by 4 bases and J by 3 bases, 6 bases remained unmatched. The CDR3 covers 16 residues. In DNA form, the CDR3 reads TGTGCCAGCAGCCCGGTAGCGGGGGGGATCTACAATGAGCAGTTCTTC. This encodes CASSPVAGGIYNEQFF.

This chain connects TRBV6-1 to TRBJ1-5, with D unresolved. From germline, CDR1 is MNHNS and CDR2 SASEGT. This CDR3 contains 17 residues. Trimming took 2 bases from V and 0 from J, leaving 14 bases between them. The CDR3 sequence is CASSERAETYSNQPQHF. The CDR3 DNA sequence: TGTGCCAGCAGTGAAAGGGCAGAGACCTATAGCAATCAGCCCCAGCATTTT.

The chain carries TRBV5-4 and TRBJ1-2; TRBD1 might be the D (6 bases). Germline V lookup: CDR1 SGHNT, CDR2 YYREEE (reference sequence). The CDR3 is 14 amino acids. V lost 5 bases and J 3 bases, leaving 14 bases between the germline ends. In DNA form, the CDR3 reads TGTGCCAGCAGTTCGACAGGAGCAGACTATGGCTACACCTTC. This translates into CASSSTGADYGYTF. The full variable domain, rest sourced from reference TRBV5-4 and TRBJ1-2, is ETGVTQSPTHLIKTRGQQVTLRCSSQSGHNTVSWYQQALGQGPQFIFQYYREEENGRGNFPPRFSGLQFPNYSSELNVNALELDDSALYLCASSSTGADYGYTFGSGTRLTVV.

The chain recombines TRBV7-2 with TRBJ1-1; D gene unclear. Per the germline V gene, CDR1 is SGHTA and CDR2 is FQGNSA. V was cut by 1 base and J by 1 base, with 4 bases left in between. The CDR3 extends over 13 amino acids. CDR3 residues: CASSLVANTEAFF. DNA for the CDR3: TGTGCCAGCAGCTTAGTTGCGAACACTGAAGCTTTCTTT.

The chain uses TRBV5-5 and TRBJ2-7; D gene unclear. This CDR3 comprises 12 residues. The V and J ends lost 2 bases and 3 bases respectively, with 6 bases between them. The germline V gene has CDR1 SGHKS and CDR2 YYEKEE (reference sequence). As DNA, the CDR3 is TGTGCCAGCAGCTTATCCATCTACGAGCAGTACTTC. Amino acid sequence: CASSLSIYEQYF.

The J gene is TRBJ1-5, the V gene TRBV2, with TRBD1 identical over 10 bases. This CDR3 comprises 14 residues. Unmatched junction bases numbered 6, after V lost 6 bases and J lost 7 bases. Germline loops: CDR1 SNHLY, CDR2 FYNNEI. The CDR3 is CASSPDRGRQPQHF. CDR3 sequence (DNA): TGTGCCAGCAGCCCCGACAGGGGGCGGCAGCCCCAGCATTTT.

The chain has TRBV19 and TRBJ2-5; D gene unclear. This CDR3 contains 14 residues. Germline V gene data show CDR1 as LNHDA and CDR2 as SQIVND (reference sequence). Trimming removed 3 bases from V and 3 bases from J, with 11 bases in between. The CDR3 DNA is TGTGCCAGTAGTATGGCCACCCGGAAAGAGACCCAGTACTTC. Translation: CASSMATRKETQYF.

CDR3 in DNA: TGTGCCAGCAGTGGGATTTCTGGAAACACCATATATTTT. Protein sequence: CASSGISGNTIYF. The chain is built from TRBV2 and TRBJ1-3; D ambiguous. The CDR3 length is 13 residues. V was shortened by 4 bases and J by 1 base, with 5 bases between the two germline ends. Germline V gene sequence: CDR1 SNHLY, CDR2 FYNNEI.

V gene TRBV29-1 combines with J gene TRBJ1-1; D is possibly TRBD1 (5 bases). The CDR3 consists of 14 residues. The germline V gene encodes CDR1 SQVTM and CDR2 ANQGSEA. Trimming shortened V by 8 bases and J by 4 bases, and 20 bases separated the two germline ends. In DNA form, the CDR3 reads TGCAGCTCCCAAGATGGGGCCCCTAGCACTGAAGCTTTCTTT. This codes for CSSQDGAPSTEAFF.

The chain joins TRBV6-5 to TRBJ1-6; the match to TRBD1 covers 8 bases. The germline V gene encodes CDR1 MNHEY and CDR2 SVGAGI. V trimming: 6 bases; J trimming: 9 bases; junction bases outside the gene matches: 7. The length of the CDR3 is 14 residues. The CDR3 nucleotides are TGTGCCAGCAGCCCGGGACAGGCGATTTCACCCCTCCACTTT. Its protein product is CASSPGQAISPLHF.

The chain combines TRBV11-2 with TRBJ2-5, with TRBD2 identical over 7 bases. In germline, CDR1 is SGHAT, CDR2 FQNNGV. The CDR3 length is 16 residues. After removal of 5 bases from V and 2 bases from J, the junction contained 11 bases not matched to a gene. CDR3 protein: CASSQLRGLHQETQYF. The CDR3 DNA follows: TGTGCCAGCAGCCAACTTCGGGGACTACATCAAGAGACCCAGTACTTC.